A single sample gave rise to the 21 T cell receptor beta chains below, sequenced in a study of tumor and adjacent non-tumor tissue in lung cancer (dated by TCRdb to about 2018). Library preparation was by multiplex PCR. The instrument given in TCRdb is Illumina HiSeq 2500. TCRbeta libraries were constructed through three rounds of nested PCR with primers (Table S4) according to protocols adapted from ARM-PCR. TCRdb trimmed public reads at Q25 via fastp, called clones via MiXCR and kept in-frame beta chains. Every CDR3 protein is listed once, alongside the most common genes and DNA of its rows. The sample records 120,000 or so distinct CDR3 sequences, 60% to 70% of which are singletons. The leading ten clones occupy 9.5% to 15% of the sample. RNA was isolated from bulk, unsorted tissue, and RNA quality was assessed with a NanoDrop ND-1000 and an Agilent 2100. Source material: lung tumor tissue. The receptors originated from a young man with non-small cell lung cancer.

The CDR3 region has the DNA TGTGCCATCACAGGGGGACTTGAAGCTTTCTTT. It codes for CAITGGLEAFF. V is TRBV6-2 or TRBV6-3 and J is TRBJ1-1; 8 bases match TRBD1. CDR3 length: 11 residues. Unmatched junction bases numbered 5, after V lost 10 bases and J lost 7 bases. In germline, CDR1 is MNHEY, CDR2 SVGEGT.

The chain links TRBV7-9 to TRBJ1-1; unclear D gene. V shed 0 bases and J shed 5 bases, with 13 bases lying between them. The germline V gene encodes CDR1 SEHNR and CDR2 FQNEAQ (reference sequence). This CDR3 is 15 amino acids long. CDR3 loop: CASSLAQGPKTEAFF. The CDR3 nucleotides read TGTGCCAGCAGCTTAGCACAAGGCCCCAAGACTGAAGCTTTCTTT.

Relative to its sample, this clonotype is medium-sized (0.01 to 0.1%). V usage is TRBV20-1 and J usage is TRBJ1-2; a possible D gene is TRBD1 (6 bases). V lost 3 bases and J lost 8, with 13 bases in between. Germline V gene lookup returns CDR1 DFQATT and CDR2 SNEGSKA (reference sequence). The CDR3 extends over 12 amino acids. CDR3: CSASAGVGGYTF. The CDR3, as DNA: TGCAGTGCTAGTGCAGGGGTAGGCGGCTACACCTTC.

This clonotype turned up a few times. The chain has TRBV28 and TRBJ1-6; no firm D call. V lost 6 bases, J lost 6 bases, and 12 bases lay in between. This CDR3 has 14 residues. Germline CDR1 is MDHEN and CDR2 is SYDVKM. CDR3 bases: TGTGCCAGCAGCGTTATCCAGACTAATTCACCCCTCCACTTT. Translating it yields CASSVIQTNSPLHF.

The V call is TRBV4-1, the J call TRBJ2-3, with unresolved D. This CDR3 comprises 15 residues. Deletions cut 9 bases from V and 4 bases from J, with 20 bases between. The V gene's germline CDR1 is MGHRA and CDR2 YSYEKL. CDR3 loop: CARSCMTGRADTQYF. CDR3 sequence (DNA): TGCGCCAGAAGCTGTATGACTGGTCGGGCAGATACGCAGTATTTT.

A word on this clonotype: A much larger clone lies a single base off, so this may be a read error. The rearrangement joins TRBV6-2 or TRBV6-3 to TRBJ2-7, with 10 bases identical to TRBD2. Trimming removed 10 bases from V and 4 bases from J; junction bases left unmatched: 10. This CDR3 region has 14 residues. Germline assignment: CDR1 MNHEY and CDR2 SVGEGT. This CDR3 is CANRSSGGTYEQYF. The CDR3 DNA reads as TGTGCCAACAGGTCTAGCGGGGGAACTTACGAGCAGTACTTC.

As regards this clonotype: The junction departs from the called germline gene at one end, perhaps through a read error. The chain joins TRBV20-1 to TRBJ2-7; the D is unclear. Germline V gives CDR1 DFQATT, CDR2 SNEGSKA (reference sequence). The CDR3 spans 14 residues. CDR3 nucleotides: TGCAGTGCTAGAGATCTTGGAGAGTCTAACGAGAAGTACTTC. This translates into CSARDLGESNEKYF.

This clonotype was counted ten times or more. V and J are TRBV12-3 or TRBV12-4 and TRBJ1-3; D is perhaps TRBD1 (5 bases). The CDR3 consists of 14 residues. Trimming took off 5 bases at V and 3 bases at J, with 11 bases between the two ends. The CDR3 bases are TGTGCCAGCAGTCGCGGGGCGAGTGGAAACACCATATATTTT. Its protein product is CASSRGASGNTIYF.

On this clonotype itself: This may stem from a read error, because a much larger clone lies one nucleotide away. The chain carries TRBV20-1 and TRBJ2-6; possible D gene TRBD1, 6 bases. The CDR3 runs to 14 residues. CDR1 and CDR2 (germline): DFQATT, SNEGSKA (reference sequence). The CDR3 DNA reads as TGCACTGCTAGAGGGGGCTCTGGGGCCAACGTCCTGACTTTC. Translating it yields CTARGGSGANVLTF.

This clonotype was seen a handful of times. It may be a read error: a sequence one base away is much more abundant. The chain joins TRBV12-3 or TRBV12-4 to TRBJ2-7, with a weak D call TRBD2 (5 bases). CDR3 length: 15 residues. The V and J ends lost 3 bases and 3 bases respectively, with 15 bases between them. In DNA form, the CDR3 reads TGTGCCAGCAGTTTGGGAGAGATGCCCCTCTACGAGCAGTACTTC. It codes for CASSLGEMPLYEQYF.

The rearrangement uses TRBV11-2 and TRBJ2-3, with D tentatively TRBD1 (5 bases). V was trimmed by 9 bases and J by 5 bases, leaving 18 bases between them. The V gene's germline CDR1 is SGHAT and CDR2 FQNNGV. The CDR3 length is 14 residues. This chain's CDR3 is CASSPRVRVDTQYF. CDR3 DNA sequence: TGTGCCAGTAGCCCCAGGGTGAGAGTAGATACGCAGTATTTT.

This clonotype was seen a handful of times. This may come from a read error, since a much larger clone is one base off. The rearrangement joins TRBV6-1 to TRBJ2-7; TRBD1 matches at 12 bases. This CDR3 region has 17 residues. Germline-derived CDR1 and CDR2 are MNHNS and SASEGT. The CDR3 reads CTSSAGTGGAGSYEQYF. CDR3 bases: TGTACCAGCAGTGCAGGGACAGGGGGCGCGGGATCCTACGAGCAGTACTTC.

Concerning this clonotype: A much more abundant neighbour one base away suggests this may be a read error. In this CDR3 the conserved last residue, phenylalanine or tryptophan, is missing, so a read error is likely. The CDR3 loop reads CATGTSGGNEQFS. CDR3 bases: TGTGCCACCGGGACTAGCGGAGGCAATGAGCAGTTCTCC. The J gene is TRBJ2-1, the V gene TRBV6-2 or TRBV6-3, with 11 bases matching TRBD2. Germline-derived CDR1 and CDR2 are MNHEY and SVGEGT. V shed 10 bases and J 6 bases; nucleotides not matched to a gene: 5. The CDR3 is made up of 13 amino acids.

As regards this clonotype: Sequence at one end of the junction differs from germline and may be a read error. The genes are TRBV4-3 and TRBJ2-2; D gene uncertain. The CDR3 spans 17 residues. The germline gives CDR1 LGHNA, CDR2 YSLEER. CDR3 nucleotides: TGCACCAGCAGCCAAGACGCCCGAACTTCGAACACCTGGGAGCTGTTTTTT. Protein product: CTSSQDARTSNTWELFF.

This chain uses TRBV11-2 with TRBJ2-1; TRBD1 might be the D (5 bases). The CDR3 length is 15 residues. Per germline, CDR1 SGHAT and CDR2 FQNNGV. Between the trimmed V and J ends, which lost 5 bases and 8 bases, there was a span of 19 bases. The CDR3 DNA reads TGTGCCAGCAGCGATCTAGTGACAGCATACTATGAGCAGTTCTTC. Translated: CASSDLVTAYYEQFF.

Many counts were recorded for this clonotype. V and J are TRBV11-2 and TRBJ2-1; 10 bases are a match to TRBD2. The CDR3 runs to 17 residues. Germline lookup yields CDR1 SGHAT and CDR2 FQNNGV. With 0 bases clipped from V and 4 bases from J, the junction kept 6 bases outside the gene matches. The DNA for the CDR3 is TGTGCCAGCAGCTTAGAGGGTAGCGGGGGGTTTTACAATGAGCAGTTCTTC. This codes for CASSLEGSGGFYNEQFF.

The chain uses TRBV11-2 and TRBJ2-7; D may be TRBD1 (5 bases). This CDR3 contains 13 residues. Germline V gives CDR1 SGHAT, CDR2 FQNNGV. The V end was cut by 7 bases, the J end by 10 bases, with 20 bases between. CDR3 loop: CASTWVGAYKQYF. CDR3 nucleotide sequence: TGTGCCAGCACCTGGGTAGGGGCCTACAAACAGTACTTC.

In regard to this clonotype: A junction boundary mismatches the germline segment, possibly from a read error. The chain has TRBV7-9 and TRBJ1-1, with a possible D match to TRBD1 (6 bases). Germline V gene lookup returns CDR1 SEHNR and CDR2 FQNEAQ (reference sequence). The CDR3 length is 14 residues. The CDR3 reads CTSRENTGNTEAFF. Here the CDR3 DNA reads TGTACCAGCAGGGAGAACACAGGGAATACTGAAGCTTTCTTT.

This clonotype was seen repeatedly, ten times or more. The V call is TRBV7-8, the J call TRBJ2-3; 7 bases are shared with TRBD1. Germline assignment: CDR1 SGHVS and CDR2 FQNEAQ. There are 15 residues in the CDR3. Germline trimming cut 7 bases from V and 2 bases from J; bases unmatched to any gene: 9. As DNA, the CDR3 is TGTGCCAGCACCGACCGGGACAGCTACACAGATACGCAGTATTTT. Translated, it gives CASTDRDSYTDTQYF.

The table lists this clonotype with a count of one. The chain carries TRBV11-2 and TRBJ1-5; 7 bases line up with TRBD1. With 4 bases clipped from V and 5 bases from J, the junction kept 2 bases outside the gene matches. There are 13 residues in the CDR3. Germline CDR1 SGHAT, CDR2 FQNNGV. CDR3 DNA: TGTGCCAGCAGCTGGGACAGAGATCAGCCCCAGCATTTT. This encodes CASSWDRDQPQHF. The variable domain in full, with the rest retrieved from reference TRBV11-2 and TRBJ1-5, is EAGVAQSPRYKIIEKRQSVAFWCNPISGHATLYWYQQILGQGPKLLIQFQNNGVVDDSQLPKDRFSAERLKGVDSTLKIQPAKLEDSAVYLCASSWDRDQPQHFGDGTRLSIL.

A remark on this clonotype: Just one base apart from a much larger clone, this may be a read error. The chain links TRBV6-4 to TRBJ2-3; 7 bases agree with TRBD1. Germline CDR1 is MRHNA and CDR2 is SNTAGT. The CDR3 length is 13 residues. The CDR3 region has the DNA TGTACCAGCAGTGACAGGGACACAGATACGCAGTATTTT. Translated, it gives CTSSDRDTDTQYF.